The next 2 T cell receptor beta chains were all read from a single sample in a study of control samples from healthy donors and cancer patients (dated by TCRdb to 2018 to 2021). The receptor library was made with the immunoSEQ multiplex PCR assay. This is the immuneACCESS table as TCRdb keeps it, with only in-frame sequences that have V and J called. A part of the clones is gone; compared with another copy, unresolved V genes explain less than half, and the rest is unexplained. In this sample the table shows 100,000 to 150,000 clones, about 92% of which occur a single time. The ten largest clones represent 2.1% of the sample. The material sequenced was blood. These receptors came from a woman aged 45 to 65 in good health.

The chain uses TRBV6-5 and TRBJ2-2; the match to TRBD1 covers 9 bases. The CDR3 loop spans 15 amino acids. The trim removed 0 bases at V and 8 bases at J, leaving 4 bases unmatched. Germline V gene data show CDR1 as MNHEY and CDR2 as SVGAGI. Here the CDR3 DNA reads TGTGCCAGCAGTTACTCAACAGGGGGCTCAGGGGAGCTGTTTTTT. Amino acid sequence: CASSYSTGGSGELFF.

This clone was recorded only once. CDR3 bases: TGTGCCAGTAGTATCCTACGACAGGATAGCAATCAGCCCCAGCATTTT. It is translated as CASSILRQDSNQPQHF. The gene calls are TRBV19 and TRBJ1-5; D perhaps matches TRBD1 (6 bases). CDR1 LNHDA and CDR2 SQIVND come from the germline V gene (reference sequence). The V gene lost 3 bases and the J gene lost 0 bases, with 12 bases spanning the gap. The CDR3 length is 16 residues.